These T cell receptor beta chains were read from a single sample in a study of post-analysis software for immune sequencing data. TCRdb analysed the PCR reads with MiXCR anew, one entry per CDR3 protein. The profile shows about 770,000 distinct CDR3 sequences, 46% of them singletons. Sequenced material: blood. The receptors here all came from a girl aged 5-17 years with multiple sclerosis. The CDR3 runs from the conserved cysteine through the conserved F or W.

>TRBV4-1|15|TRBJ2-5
CASSQPGQIQETQYF
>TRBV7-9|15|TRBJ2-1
CASSLGASGRGEQFF
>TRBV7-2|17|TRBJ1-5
CASSLGGGSRGNQPQHF
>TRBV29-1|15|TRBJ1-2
CSVEKWDRGIRGYTF
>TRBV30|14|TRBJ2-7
CAWSTRGIPYEQYF
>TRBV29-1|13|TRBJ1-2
CSIPGQHNYGYTF
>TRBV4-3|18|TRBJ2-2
CASSLVHGISENTGELFF
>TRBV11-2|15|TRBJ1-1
CASSLDKGGATEAFF
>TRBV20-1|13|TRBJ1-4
CSAMGQGNEKLFF
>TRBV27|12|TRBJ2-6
CASRAGANVLTF
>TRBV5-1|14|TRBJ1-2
CASSKDREASGYTF
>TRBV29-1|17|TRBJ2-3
CSVTGGVTPFSTDTQYF
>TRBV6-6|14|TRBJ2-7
CASSYSQRTYEQYF
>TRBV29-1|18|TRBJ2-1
CRVDSLAGVPSSYNEQFF
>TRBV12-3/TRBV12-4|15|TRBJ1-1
CASSKGGQGNTEAFF
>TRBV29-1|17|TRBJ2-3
CSVEGSWGQKSTDTQYF
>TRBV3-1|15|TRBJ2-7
CASSQAVSALYEQYF
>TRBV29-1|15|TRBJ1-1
CSVVAQGGQNTEAFF
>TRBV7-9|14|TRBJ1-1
CASSSSGGSTEAFF
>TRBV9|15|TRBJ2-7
CASSVGEGRTYEQYF
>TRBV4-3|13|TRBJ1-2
CAGSPGSPYGYTF
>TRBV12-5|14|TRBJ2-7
CASGLATTEYEQYF
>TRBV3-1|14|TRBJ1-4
CASSQDRGNEKLFF
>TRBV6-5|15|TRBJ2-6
CASSYSEGEANVLTF
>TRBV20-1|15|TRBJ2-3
CSASVLAQSTDTQYF
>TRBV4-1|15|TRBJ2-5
CASSSGLADQETQYF
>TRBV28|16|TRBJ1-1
CASSSTLRKTNTEAFF
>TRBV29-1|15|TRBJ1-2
CSASGSLHSCYGYTF
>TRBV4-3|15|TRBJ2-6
CASSQESGGANVLTF
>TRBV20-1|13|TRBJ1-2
CSAKFPGGSGYTF
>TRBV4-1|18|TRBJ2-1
CASSHPTDAGTFVNEQFF
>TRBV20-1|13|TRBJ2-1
CSARGPPRDEQFF
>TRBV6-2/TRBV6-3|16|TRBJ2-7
CASSYSRRTGPHEQYF
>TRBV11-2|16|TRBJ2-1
CASSLRAGASYNEQFF
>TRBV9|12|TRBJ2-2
CASSVRPGELFF
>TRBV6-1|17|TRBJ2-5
CASSELWAASPGETQYF
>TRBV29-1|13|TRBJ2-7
CSAWRQGSYEQYF
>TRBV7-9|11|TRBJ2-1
CASSLNVEQFF
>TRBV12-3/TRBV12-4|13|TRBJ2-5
CASSYRVLETQYF
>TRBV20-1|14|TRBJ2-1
CSARSASGFNEQFF
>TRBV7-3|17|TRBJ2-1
CASSFPPTSGSSNEQFF
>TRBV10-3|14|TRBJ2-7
CAISPTSGTYEQYF
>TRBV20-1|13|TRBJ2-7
CSAPYASSYEQYF
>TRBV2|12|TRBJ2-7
CASTSPPNEQYF
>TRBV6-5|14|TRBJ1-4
CASTTGTLNEKLFF
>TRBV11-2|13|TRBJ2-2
CASSGQGTGELFF
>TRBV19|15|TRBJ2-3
CASSITGHPTDTQYF
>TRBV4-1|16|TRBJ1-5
CAGSQEVGQGFQPQHF
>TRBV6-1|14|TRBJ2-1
CASIPGTRLNEQFF
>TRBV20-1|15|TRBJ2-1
CSASGGQGISNEQFF
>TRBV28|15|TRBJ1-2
CASNEPLTGTYGYTF
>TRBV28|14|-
CASSGPGLLNEQYF
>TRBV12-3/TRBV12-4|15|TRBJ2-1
CASSLGGITYNEQFF